The 12 T cell receptor beta chains below come from one sample, sequenced in a study of T cell repertoires in cytomegalovirus infection. TCRdb redid the calling of the reads with MiXCR, one entry per CDR3 protein. Found here are nearly 650,000 distinct CDR3 sequences, roughly 26% of them singletons; the top ten hold less than 10%. The material sequenced was CD8+ T cells from PBMCs. The receptors derive from a human donor in good health (CMV status not recorded). Some clones in this sample may be carry-over from other donors' samples.

This chain uses TRBV6-6 with TRBJ2-2; perhaps TRBD1 as D (5 bases). Germline V gene data show CDR1 as MNHNY and CDR2 as SVGAGI (reference sequence). Deletions cut 5 bases from V and 5 bases from J, with 12 bases between. The CDR3 loop spans 14 amino acids. DNA of the CDR3: TGTGCCAGCAGTGGGGCAGGGTCGACCGGGGAGCTGTTTTTT. Protein product: CASSGAGSTGELFF.

There are a few counts of this clonotype. This chain connects TRBV7-9 to TRBJ2-1; D not certain. The germline V gene has CDR1 SEHNR and CDR2 FQNEAQ (reference sequence). V was cut by 8 bases and J by 7 bases, with 18 bases left in between. CDR3 length equals 14 residues. DNA of the CDR3: TGTGCCAGCTCCCCGGATGAGGTTGGGAATGAGCAGTTCTTC. Protein product: CASSPDEVGNEQFF.

This clonotype has at least ten counts. V usage is TRBV27 and J usage is TRBJ2-2, with 8 bases matching TRBD1. The CDR3 has 16 amino acids. Trimming at V came to 4 bases and at J to 4 bases, leaving 8 bases not matched to a gene. Germline CDR1 MNHEY, CDR2 SMNVEV (reference sequence). CDR3 DNA: TGTGCCAGCAGTTCCCCCAGGGGGCGCGTCACCGGGGAGCTGTTTTTT. It yields the protein CASSSPRGRVTGELFF.

This clonotype has a handful of counts. This chain connects TRBV9 to TRBJ1-2; D unresolved. CDR1 and CDR2 from the germline V gene are SGDLS and YYNGEE. The V end lost 3 bases, the J end lost 8 bases, and 14 bases lay between the germline ends. The CDR3 has 13 residues. The CDR3 DNA sequence: TGTGCCAGCAGCGCGGAGCTAGTGCGGGGCTACACCTTC. This codes for CASSAELVRGYTF.

The rearrangement uses TRBV14 and TRBJ1-2; D uncertain. V dropped 3 bases and J dropped 7 bases, with 9 bases sitting between them. This CDR3 is built from 12 residues. Germline CDR1 SGHDN, CDR2 FVKESK. In DNA form, the CDR3 reads TGTGCCAGCAGCCACAGAGCTAGTGGCTACACCTTC. Protein sequence: CASSHRASGYTF.

V gene TRBV5-4 combines with J gene TRBJ2-6, with D possibly being TRBD1 or TRBD2 (6 bases each). The CDR3 length is 16 residues. Trimming removed 4 bases from V and 2 bases from J, with 13 bases in between. Germline CDR1 SGHNT, CDR2 YYREEE (reference sequence). DNA for the CDR3: TGTGCCAGCAGCCCCGACGGGGGCACTGGGGCCAACGTCCTGACTTTC. Amino acid sequence: CASSPDGGTGANVLTF.

This chain's CDR3 is CASSANDRASQYV. CDR3 nucleotide sequence: TGTGCCAGCAGCGCGAATGACAGGGCCTCGCAGTACGTC. The chain has TRBV7-9 and TRBJ2-7; TRBD1 matches 7 bases. This CDR3 has 13 amino acids. Looked up from germline, CDR1 is SEHNR and CDR2 is FQNEAQ (reference sequence). The V segment lost 5 bases and the J segment 9 bases; nucleotides outside the gene matches: 10.

This clonotype was counted ten times or more. The CDR3 sequence: CASSLGRSGGIAKNIQYF. The CDR3 DNA reads TGTGCCAGCAGCTTAGGAAGGAGCGGGGGGATAGCCAAAAACATTCAGTACTTC. The chain links TRBV7-2 to TRBJ2-4; 9 nucleotides match TRBD2. CDR1 and CDR2 from the germline V gene are SGHTA and FQGNSA. The ends lost 1 base at V and 0 bases at J; junction bases unmatched: 7. The CDR3 runs to 18 residues.

This clonotype was found a few times. This chain links TRBV6-5 with TRBJ2-1, with D maybe TRBD2 (6 bases). Germline V gene lookup returns CDR1 MNHEY and CDR2 SVGAGI. Trimming cost V 6 bases and J 2 bases, with 17 bases left between them. The CDR3 length is 16 residues. This chain's CDR3 is CASSRREEQPYNEQFF. CDR3 DNA sequence: TGTGCCAGCAGCCGGAGGGAGGAACAACCCTACAATGAGCAGTTCTTC.

The J gene is TRBJ2-3, the V gene TRBV27; D unresolved. Trimming shortened V by 6 bases and J by 6 bases, and 7 bases separated the two germline ends. Germline V gives CDR1 MNHEY, CDR2 SMNVEV (reference sequence). This CDR3 region has 11 residues. This CDR3 reads CASRLGDTQYF. The CDR3 DNA reads as TGTGCCAGCAGATTAGGGGATACGCAGTATTTT.

The chain uses TRBV13 and TRBJ2-3; D gene ambiguous. The CDR3 spans 14 residues. Germline-derived CDR1 and CDR2 are PRHDT and FYEKMQ (reference sequence). Trimming took off 5 bases at V and 2 bases at J, with 11 bases between the two ends. CDR3 sequence: CASSPPRNTDTQYF. CDR3 nucleotide sequence: TGTGCCAGCAGCCCACCCAGAAACACAGATACGCAGTATTTT.

In its sample, this clonotype was seen a few times. This chain connects TRBV7-9 to TRBJ2-7; 7 bases are shared with TRBD1. The CDR3 extends over 17 amino acids. J gave up 2 bases and V 4 bases, and 14 bases lay outside the gene matches. Germline values: CDR1 SEHNR, CDR2 FQNEAQ (reference sequence). CDR3 sequence (DNA): TGTGCCAGCAGCTCTGATGGGGAGACAGGGCCTACCTACGAGCAGTACTTC. This translates into CASSSDGETGPTYEQYF.